The T cell receptor beta chain under discussion was sequenced for a study of blood T cells in healthy people across ages. CDR1 SQVTM and CDR2 ANQGSEA come from the germline V gene. The CDR3 totals 16 residues. Trimming took off 0 bases at V and 5 bases at J, with 17 bases between the two ends. Study observations and caveats: There was a strong correlation between TCR beta diversity and naive T cell percentage.

Then a second PCR, running roughly 7 to 11 cycles, was carried out with a sample-barcoded 5' primer and a J-beta primer mix. TCRdb itself ran the 5' RACE reads through MiXCR, one entry per CDR3 protein. The sample comprises around 1,500,000 distinct CDR3 sequences, 25% to 30% of which are singletons, and more than 6% rests with the top ten. This clonotype was observed many times. Its cognate antigen is unknown. This TCR derives from a woman in her 30s in good health. The chain couples TRBV29-1 to TRBJ2-4; D is possibly TRBD1 or TRBD2 (5 bases each). The sequencing input was blood. CDR3 nucleotide sequence: TGCAGCGTTGAAGATCCCCGATTTCCGGGACAAAACATTCAGTACTTC. It codes for CSVEDPRFPGQNIQYF.